This TCR beta chain was profiled in a study of blood T cells in healthy people across ages. Overall study: About one barcoded beta molecule per two T cells came from capture by template switching.

V lost 0 bases and J 5 bases, leaving 16 bases between the germline ends. Germline loops: CDR1 SGHAT, CDR2 FQNNGV. This CDR3 has 17 amino acids. A sample-barcoded 5' primer and a J-beta primer mix were used in a second PCR of roughly 7 to 11 cycles. One entry per CDR3 protein results from TCRdb running MiXCR on the 5' RACE reads. The sample yields 650,000 to 800,000 distinct CDR3 sequences, approximately 48% seen once. Study-level points and caveats: The unsorted PBMCs prevented any conclusive comparison of naive versus antigen-experienced cells.

Concerning this clonotype itself: What it binds is not known.

The J gene is TRBJ1-4, the V gene TRBV11-2; D is ambiguous. This clonotype was obtained from a man aged 60 to 75 in good health. Sequencing was done on a sample of blood. The CDR3 sequence is CASSLEGVGRENEKLFF. Written as DNA, the CDR3 is TGTGCCAGCAGCTTAGAAGGTGTTGGCCGAGAGAATGAAAAACTGTTTTTT.